Sequencing of this T cell receptor beta chain was carried out in a study of CD8+ T cells in alopecia areata. Study context: The drug, oral tofacitinib, was given to treated patients at 5 to 10 mg twice daily. Severity of treated patients was scored by affected scalp percentage.

Study-wide findings and caveats: Higher clonality was seen in lesional scalp than in normal scalp, especially in alopecia totalis/universalis. The treated group had a single nonresponder, limiting CD8+ expansion-response conclusions.

Note on this clone: Antigen specificity is unknown.

cDNA serving as the sequencing template came from extracted, reverse transcribed RNA. Only in-frame clones appear in the TCRdb table, and some are missing; sequencing was by immunoSEQ multiplex PCR. The data contain 100,000 or so clones, 60% of them seen just once; the ten biggest clones take up roughly 15%. Treatment: oral pan-JAK inhibitor, 5-10 mg twice daily. The CDR3 loop spans 14 amino acids. With V trimmed by 5 bases and J by 3 bases, 8 bases remained unmatched. CDR1 and CDR2 from the germline V gene are SGHRS and YFSETQ. V gene TRBV5-1 combines with J gene TRBJ2-7, with 7 bases identical to TRBD1. This specimen consisted of CD8+ T cells sorted from blood, obtained at approximately week 55, from a patient treated with tofacitinib. The clonotype was recovered from a human donor with alopecia areata. The CDR3 sequence is CASSSGAGGYEQYF. CDR3 sequence (DNA): TGCGCCAGCAGTTCGGGTGCAGGGGGCTACGAGCAGTACTTC.